The 10 T cell receptor beta chains presented below share a single source sample, sequenced in a study of shared clonotypes between healthy human individuals. Produced via immunoSEQ multiplex PCR; TCRdb's table is partial and in-frame only. The repertoire holds about 320,000 clones, 87% seen once, with roughly 16% in the top ten. The sample taken for sequencing was memory CD8+ T cells sorted from blood. Noted subset: CD45RO+ cells pooled with CCR7-negative TemRA cells. The receptor source for this set is a young man in good health.

V usage is TRBV27 and J usage is TRBJ1-4; TRBD1 might be the D (6 bases). Trimming left V 5 bases short and J 3 bases short, with 19 bases between. This CDR3 has 17 amino acids. Germline V CDR1 and CDR2: MNHEY, SMNVEV (reference sequence). Written as DNA, the CDR3 is TGTGCCAGCAGTCCCCTCAATGGCGGGGGGCCTAATGAAAAACTGTTTTTT. The encoded protein is CASSPLNGGGPNEKLFF.

This sequence joins TRBV10-1 and TRBJ2-1, with unresolved D. V was pared by 2 bases and J by 0 bases, with 5 bases between. The CDR3 is 14 residues long. In germline, CDR1 is WNHNN, CDR2 SYGVQD (reference sequence). CDR3 in amino acids: CASSEASSYNEQFF. CDR3 sequence (DNA): TGCGCCAGCAGTGAGGCCAGCTCCTACAATGAGCAGTTCTTC.

The chain recombines TRBV6-6 with TRBJ2-1; 10 bases line up with TRBD2. The CDR3 covers 15 residues. Germline-derived CDR1 and CDR2 are MNHNY and SVGAGI (reference sequence). Trimming at V came to 8 bases and at J to 4 bases, leaving 8 bases not matched to a gene. CDR3 residues: CASCTLAGKYNEQFF. The CDR3 nucleotides read TGTGCCAGCTGCACACTAGCGGGGAAATACAATGAGCAGTTCTTC.

The CDR3 nucleotides read TGTGCCAGCAAAAAGGCTGGGGCCAACGTCCTGACTTTC. Its protein product is CASKKAGANVLTF. The chain recombines TRBV28 with TRBJ2-6; D is unresolved. The CDR3 length is 13 residues. With 7 bases removed from V and 2 bases from J, the gap between germline ends came to 6 bases. Germline values: CDR1 MDHEN, CDR2 SYDVKM.

The rearrangement links TRBV27 to TRBJ1-1; weak D call: TRBD1 (6 bases). This CDR3 comprises 14 residues. The V end lost 3 bases, the J end lost 1 base, and 9 bases lay between the germline ends. Germline CDR1 is MNHEY and CDR2 is SMNVEV (reference sequence). CDR3: CASSLIQGNTEAFF. In DNA, the CDR3 is TGTGCCAGCAGTTTGATACAGGGGAACACTGAAGCTTTCTTT.

The gene calls are TRBV30 and TRBJ2-7, with 7 bases aligning to TRBD1. The CDR3 is 15 amino acids. Trimming took 1 base from V and 3 from J; bases not matched to a gene: 9. The germline V gene has CDR1 GTSNPN and CDR2 SVGIG (reference sequence). CDR3 nucleotide sequence: TGTGCCTGGAGTGATCCGGGACAGCCTTTCTACGAGCAGTACTTC. Amino acid sequence: CAWSDPGQPFYEQYF.

The rearrangement links TRBV10-3 to TRBJ1-2; maybe TRBD1 (6 bases). Trimming took off 3 bases at V and 6 bases at J, with 20 bases between the two ends. Germline values: CDR1 ENHRY, CDR2 SYGVKD. The CDR3 runs 16 residues. In DNA form, the CDR3 reads TGTGCCATCAGTGACGGTAGGCAGGGGTCAAAGGATGGCTACACCTTC. Translating it yields CAISDGRQGSKDGYTF.

The rearrangement joins TRBV6-6 to TRBJ1-4; the D is unclear. The V gene's germline CDR1 is MNHNY and CDR2 SVGAGI (reference sequence). Trimming pared 7 bases from V and 3 bases from J, leaving 15 bases between. This CDR3 is 15 amino acids long. The CDR3 DNA sequence: TGTGCCAGCACCCTGGGTGGGCAGCCTAATGAAAAACTGTTTTTT. Translated, it gives CASTLGGQPNEKLFF.

This chain links TRBV6-1 with TRBJ1-2; the D gene is possibly TRBD1 (5 bases). Germline CDR1 MNHNS, CDR2 SASEGT. There are 16 residues in the CDR3. V was shortened by 1 base and J by 4 bases, with 16 bases between the two germline ends. CDR3 DNA sequence: TGTGCCAGCAGTGAAGGAAGGCAGGGAGTTGTCTATGGCTACACCTTC. Amino acids: CASSEGRQGVVYGYTF.

The chain combines TRBV6-5 with TRBJ2-2; D unresolved. Germline V gene sequence: CDR1 MNHEY, CDR2 SVGAGI. The V gene lost 2 bases and the J gene lost 3 bases, with 7 bases spanning the gap. The CDR3 consists of 14 residues. CDR3 sequence: CASSYDGYTGELFF. CDR3 sequence (DNA): TGTGCCAGCAGTTACGACGGCTACACCGGGGAGCTGTTTTTT.